These 10 T cell receptor beta chains were all obtained from the same sample, sequenced in a study of blood T cell repertoires in COVID-19. Clones were sequenced by immunoSEQ multiplex PCR, and TCRdb holds only the in-frame ones, with some missing. The sample records a few hundred thousand clones, 85% to 90% being singletons. Sequenced material: PBMCs or T cells enriched from blood (not recorded which). These TCRs come from a man between 18 and 29 years old who had recovered from COVID-19.

V gene TRBV6-1 combines with J gene TRBJ2-7, with 7 bases lining up with TRBD1. The CDR3 has 13 residues. Germline CDR1 reads MNHNS; CDR2 reads SASEGT. V trimming: 3 bases; J trimming: 5 bases; junction bases outside the gene matches: 4. The DNA for the CDR3 is TGTGCCAGCAGTGATGACAGGGAAGACGAGCAGTACTTC. It translates to CASSDDREDEQYF.

The chain uses TRBV6-5 and TRBJ1-6; D remains ambiguous. In germline, CDR1 is MNHEY, CDR2 SVGAGI. The length of the CDR3 is 16 residues. Trimming left V 2 bases short and J 0 bases short, with 8 bases between. The CDR3 is CASSYKSSSYNSPLHF. The CDR3 region has the DNA TGTGCCAGCAGTTACAAGTCCAGCTCCTATAATTCACCCCTCCACTTT.

V and J are TRBV6-5 and TRBJ1-1; 9 nucleotides align to TRBD1. In germline, CDR1 is MNHEY, CDR2 SVGAGI. This CDR3 region has 14 residues. V shed 8 bases and J 4 bases; nucleotides not matched to a gene: 8. CDR3 in DNA: TGTGCCAGCGGCCGGACAGGGGTGATCACTGAAGCTTTCTTT. Translated: CASGRTGVITEAFF.

This sequence joins TRBV11-2 and TRBJ2-1; tentative D call: TRBD2 (5 bases). CDR3 length: 13 amino acids. V shed 4 bases and J shed 5 bases, with 9 bases lying between them. Germline V CDR1 and CDR2: SGHAT, FQNNGV. CDR3 sequence (DNA): TGTGCCAGCAGCTCAGGAGGAGACAATGAGCAGTTCTTC. Protein sequence: CASSSGGDNEQFF.

J is TRBJ2-5 and V is TRBV27; 9 positions match TRBD2. Germline trimming cut 5 bases from V and 1 base from J; bases unmatched to any gene: 8. Germline loops: CDR1 MNHEY, CDR2 SMNVEV (reference sequence). The CDR3 runs 16 residues. The CDR3 sequence is CASSRSGGGFQETQYF. In DNA form, the CDR3 reads TGTGCCAGCAGTCGTAGCGGGGGTGGATTCCAAGAGACCCAGTACTTC.

The V and J genes are TRBV19 and TRBJ2-2; D is perhaps TRBD1 (5 bases). The V end was cut by 0 bases, the J end by 7 bases, with 12 bases between. The CDR3 is 15 residues long. The germline CDR1 and CDR2 sequences are LNHDA and SQIVND (reference sequence). CDR3 nucleotide sequence: TGTGCCAGTAGTATAGATGGCAGGGTGTACGGGGAGCTGTTTTTT. Protein sequence: CASSIDGRVYGELFF.

V and J are TRBV10-2 and TRBJ1-2; unclear D gene. The CDR3 consists of 14 residues. V was pared by 3 bases and J by 5 bases, with 13 bases between. Germline values: CDR1 WSHSY, CDR2 SAAADI. The CDR3: CASSDDWQPYGYTF. The CDR3 DNA reads TGCGCCAGCAGTGATGACTGGCAGCCTTATGGCTACACCTTC.

This clone was found once. This chain connects TRBV29-1 to TRBJ2-2; 7 bases are a match to TRBD1. This CDR3 has 11 amino acids. Losses at the gene ends were 7 bases for V and 4 bases for J; bases not matched to a gene: 0. The germline gives CDR1 SQVTM, CDR2 ANQGSEA. CDR3 sequence (DNA): TGCAGCGGACAGGGCACCGGGGAGCTGTTTTTT. Its protein is CSGQGTGELFF.

This clone has only a few counts. The CDR3 DNA sequence: TGTGCCAGCTCACAGGGAGACAATGAGCAGTTCTTC. Its translation is CASSQGDNEQFF. The J gene is TRBJ2-1, the V gene TRBV18, with a possible D match to TRBD2 (5 bases). Deletions cut 4 bases from V and 5 bases from J, with 6 bases between. Germline V lookup: CDR1 KGHSH, CDR2 LQKENI. The CDR3 has 12 amino acids. Together with reference TRBV18 and TRBJ2-1, the CDR3 gives the full variable domain: NAGVMQNPRHLVRRRGQEARLRCSPMKGHSHVYWYRQLPEEGLKFMVYLQKENIIDESGMPKERFSAEFPKEGPSILRIQQVVRGDSAAYFCASSQGDNEQFFGPGTRLTVL.

In DNA form, the CDR3 reads TGTGCCAGCAGCCGTATGGGCCTGATTAACTATGGCTACACCTTC. Its protein is CASSRMGLINYGYTF. The gene calls are TRBV28 and TRBJ1-2; D not resolved. V lost 6 bases and J 1 base, leaving 15 bases between the germline ends. CDR1 is MDHEN and CDR2 is SYDVKM in the germline V gene. The CDR3 spans 15 residues.